The rows below give T cell receptor beta chains drawn from one sample of a study of blood T cell repertoires in COVID-19. TCRdb keeps only in-frame clones here, not all; method: immunoSEQ multiplex PCR. The sample lists under 300,000 clones; about 85% were seen once. The sequenced sample consisted of PBMCs or T cells enriched from blood (not recorded which). All receptors come from a woman younger than 45 with acute COVID-19. The CDR3 runs from the conserved cysteine through the conserved F or W. The order of the fields is clone size, D gene, V gene, J gene, CDR3 DNA, CDR3 protein. The D gene is left open where the match is weak. Size is stated for part of the rows, as once, few or many counts, or as a class when the clone is expanded.

NA	TRBD1	TRBV18	TRBJ1-2	TGTGCCAGCTCACCACCGGGACAGTACTATGGCTACACCTTC	CASSPPGQYYGYTF
NA	NA	TRBV7-8	TRBJ1-5	TGTGCCAGCAGCTTAGCTCGATCGGGCAATCAGCCCCAGCATTTT	CASSLARSGNQPQHF
NA	TRBD1	TRBV28	TRBJ2-5	TGTGCCAGCACGGGAATCGAGGGACAGATGTACTTC	CASTGIEGQMYF
NA	NA	TRBV6-1	TRBJ2-2	TGTGCCAGCAGTGACAGGGAGAACACCGGGGAGCTGTTTTTT	CASSDRENTGELFF
once	TRBD2	TRBV28	TRBJ2-1	TGTGCCAGCACTCTCGGACTAGCGGGAACAAATGAGCAGTTCTTC	CASTLGLAGTNEQFF
NA	NA	TRBV27	TRBJ2-7	TGTGCCAGCAGTTGGAGGCAGCCCTCGGGGGAGCAGTACTTC	CASSWRQPSGEQYF
NA	NA	TRBV28	TRBJ1-4	TGTGCCAGCAGTTTACCGGTCAATGAAAAACTGTTTTTT	CASSLPVNEKLFF
NA	NA	TRBV5-1	TRBJ2-3	TGCGCCAGCAGCCCCGGGACTTCACCTAGCACAGATACGCAGTATTTT	CASSPGTSPSTDTQYF
NA	NA	TRBV5-6	TRBJ1-4	TGTGCCAGCAGCACAGACCCTAATGAAAAACTGTTTTTT	CASSTDPNEKLFF
NA	NA	TRBV27	TRBJ2-1	TGTGCCAGCGCTAAACCCTCCTACAATGAGCAGTTCTTC	CASAKPSYNEQFF
NA	TRBD1	TRBV19	TRBJ2-2	TGTGCCAGTAGTCCTGGACAGGGGAGGACCGGGGAGCTGTTTTTT	CASSPGQGRTGELFF
NA	NA	TRBV5-4	TRBJ1-6	TGTGCCAGCAGCGAGACATTAGGTGGGTCACCCCTCCACTTT	CASSETLGGSPLHF
NA	TRBD1	TRBV30	TRBJ1-1	TGTGCCTGGAACGGGCAGGGGGCCTCTGAAGCTTTCTTT	CAWNGQGASEAFF
once	NA	TRBV28	TRBJ2-7	TGTGCCAGCAGGAACTTGTACGAGCAGTACTTC	CASRNLYEQYF
NA	TRBD1	TRBV5-4	TRBJ1-6	TGTGCCCAGCGACGGGACAGCAATTCACCCCTCCACTTT	CAQRRDSNSPLHF
NA	TRBD2	TRBV23-1	TRBJ2-2	TGCGCCAGCTGGGACCCCGGGGGGGGTCTGGACACCGGGGAGCTGTTTTTT	CASWDPGGGLDTGELFF
once	NA	TRBV27	TRBJ1-2	TGTGCCAGCAGTCGGGGGACGAACTATGGCTACACCTTC	CASSRGTNYGYTF
NA	NA	TRBV30	TRBJ2-7	TGTGCCTGGAGTGTAACGAGTCACTCCTACGAGCAGTACTTC	CAWSVTSHSYEQYF
NA	TRBD1	TRBV28	TRBJ2-2	TGTGCCAGCAGTTCAGGACAGGGGGCGATCCCGGGGGCTTTT	CASSSGQGAIPGAF
NA	TRBD1	TRBV24-1	TRBJ2-3	TGTGCCACCAGTGTGGGGGACAGACGCACAGATACGCAGTATTTT	CATSVGDRRTDTQYF
NA	TRBD1	TRBV6-5	TRBJ1-5	TGTGCCAGCAGTTTTAGGGACAGCTCCAATCAGCCCCAGCATTTT	CASSFRDSSNQPQHF
NA	NA	TRBV7-8	TRBJ2-7	TGTGCCAGCAGCTTAGGCCCAACGAGCTCCTACGAGCAGTACTTC	CASSLGPTSSYEQYF
NA	TRBD1	TRBV10-3	TRBJ2-2	TGTGCCATCAGTGATCGACAGGGGTTTACCGGGGAGCTGTTTTTT	CAISDRQGFTGELFF
NA	NA	TRBV28	TRBJ1-6	TGTGCCAGCAGAACCGGGGGTAAAGTCCTTGGGGGTCCCCTCCACTTT	CASRTGGKVLGGPLHF
NA	TRBD1	TRBV23-1	TRBJ2-7	TGCGCCAGCAGTCAGTCCGGGACAGGGGCCCACGAGCAGTACTTC	CASSQSGTGAHEQYF
NA	NA	TRBV30	TRBJ1-5	TGTGCCTGGAGATCGGACAGTAATCAGCCCCAGCATTTT	CAWRSDSNQPQHF
NA	NA	TRBV15	TRBJ2-3	TGTGCCACTCGGTTTAGCACAGATACGCAGTATTTT	CATRFSTDTQYF
NA	NA	TRBV5-1	TRBJ1-3	TGCGCCAGCAGCTTGAACACAGGTTATGGAAACACCATATATTTT	CASSLNTGYGNTIYF
NA	TRBD2	TRBV2	TRBJ2-5	TGTGCCAGCAGTGCCGGGACTAGTAGGGAGACCCAGTACTTC	CASSAGTSRETQYF
NA	NA	TRBV5-5	TRBJ1-5	TGTGCCAGCAGCTCGTTGGGAGGGTTGGATCAGCCCCAGCATTTT	CASSSLGGLDQPQHF
NA	TRBD1	TRBV28	TRBJ1-1	TGTGCCAGCACTCCAAGGGGGCCGGACACTGAAGCTTTCTTT	CASTPRGPDTEAFF
once	TRBD1	TRBV3-1/TRBV3-2	TRBJ2-7	TGTGCCAGCAGTCCATCGAGAGGGGGCCTCGAGCAGTACTTC	CASSPSRGGLEQYF
NA	NA	TRBV6-2/TRBV6-3	TRBJ2-5	TGTGCCAGCAGTTACTCGTTCCAGGAGACCCAGTACTTC	CASSYSFQETQYF
NA	TRBD1	TRBV28	TRBJ1-2	TGTGCCAGCAGTCCCTGGTGGACAGGAGCTAACTATGGCTACACCTTC	CASSPWWTGANYGYTF
NA	NA	TRBV3-1/TRBV3-2	TRBJ2-2	TGTGCCAGCAGCGGGGGACACACGAACACCGGGGAGCTGTTTTTT	CASSGGHTNTGELFF
NA	TRBD1	TRBV28	TRBJ2-7	TGTGCCAGCAGTGCGCCCGGGACAGGGGATCGCGAGCAGTACTTC	CASSAPGTGDREQYF
NA	NA	TRBV7-9	TRBJ1-1	TGTGCCAGCAGGGAATCGGGGAACACTGAAGCTTTCTTT	CASRESGNTEAFF
NA	NA	TRBV3-1/TRBV3-2	TRBJ2-3	TGTGCCAGCAGTACAGGGTCCAAAGATACGCAGTATTTT	CASSTGSKDTQYF
once	NA	TRBV5-1	TRBJ2-7	TGCGCCAGCAGCTTGGGCGAGAGGGGGTCCTACGAGCAGTACTTC	CASSLGERGSYEQYF
NA	NA	TRBV7-2	TRBJ2-7	TGTGCCAGCAGCTTAGAGGAGGGGATGGAGCAGTACTTC	CASSLEEGMEQYF
once	NA	TRBV28	TRBJ2-5	TGTGCCAGCAGTTGGGGGGGCGAGACCCAGTACTTC	CASSWGGETQYF